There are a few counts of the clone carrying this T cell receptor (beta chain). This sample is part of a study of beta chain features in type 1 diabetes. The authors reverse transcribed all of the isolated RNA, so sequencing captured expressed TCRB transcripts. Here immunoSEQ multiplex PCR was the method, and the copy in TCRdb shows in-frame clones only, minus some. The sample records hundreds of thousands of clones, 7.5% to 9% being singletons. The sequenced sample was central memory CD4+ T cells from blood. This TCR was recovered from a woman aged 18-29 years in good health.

CDR3 loop: CASSALSTEAFF. The CDR3, as DNA: TGTGCCAGCAGTGCTTTATCCACTGAAGCTTTCTTT. The chain has TRBV2 and TRBJ1-1; D gene uncertain. The CDR3 extends over 12 amino acids. CDR1 is SNHLY and CDR2 is FYNNEI in the germline V gene. Trimming took 4 bases from V and 4 from J, leaving 7 bases between them.